This entry concerns a single TCR beta chain. Its antigen remains unknown. The CDR3 is 14 residues long. With 1 base removed from V and 0 bases from J, the gap between germline ends came to 4 bases. CDR1 and CDR2 (germline): PRHDT, FYEKMQ (reference sequence). The record originates from a study of T cell responses to AZD1222 COVID-19 vaccine. Generated by immunoSEQ multiplex PCR, the TCRdb table keeps only in-frame clones and is missing some. This sample yields around 78,000 clones, of which roughly nine tenths are seen a single time; over 1.3% belongs to the top ten. Study-level points and caveats: Among those given AZD1222, only five or six were seropositive at baseline. The donors showed a predominance of white British ancestry and of females, with possible underestimation of clonal diversity.

The sample here was peripheral blood, taken 28 days after the second AZD1222 dose. This clonotype was obtained from an adult who received the AZD1222 COVID-19 vaccine. The chain uses TRBV13 and TRBJ2-1; D unresolved. CDR3 region: CASSLERSYNEQFF. CDR3 nucleotides: TGTGCCAGCAGCTTAGAGCGCTCCTACAATGAGCAGTTCTTC. Full variable domain (remainder filled in from reference TRBV13 and TRBJ2-1): AAGVIQSPRHLIKEKRETATLKCYPIPRHDTVYWYQQGPGQDPQFLISFYEKMQSDKGSIPDRFSAQQFSDYHSELNMSSLELGDSALYFCASSLERSYNEQFFGPGTRLTVL.